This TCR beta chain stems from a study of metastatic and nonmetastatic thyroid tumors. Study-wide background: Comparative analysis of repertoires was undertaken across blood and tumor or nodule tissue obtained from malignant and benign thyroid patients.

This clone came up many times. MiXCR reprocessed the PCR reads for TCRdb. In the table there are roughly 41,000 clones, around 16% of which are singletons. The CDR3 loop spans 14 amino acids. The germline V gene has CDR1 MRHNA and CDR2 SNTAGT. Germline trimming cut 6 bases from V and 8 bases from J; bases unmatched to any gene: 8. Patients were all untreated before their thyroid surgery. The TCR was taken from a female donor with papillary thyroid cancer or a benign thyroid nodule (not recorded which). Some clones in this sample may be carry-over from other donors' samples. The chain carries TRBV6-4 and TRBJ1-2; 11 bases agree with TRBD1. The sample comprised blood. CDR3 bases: TGTGCCAGCAGCGGGACAGGGGGAGTCGGAGGCTACACCTTC. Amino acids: CASSGTGGVGGYTF.